The subject of this entry is one TCR beta chain. Its antigen remains unknown. CDR3 length: 11 residues. Deletions cut 4 bases from V and 5 bases from J, with 3 bases between. Germline CDR1 and CDR2: MNHEY and SVGEGT. This record comes from a study of T cell repertoires in cytomegalovirus infection. Study background: Signatures in public TCR beta sequences pointed to both CMV infection and matching HLA type.

Overall study findings and caveats: HLA-C-restricted CMV-specific TCR beta clonotypes were dominant in the ex vivo response. Using cumulative public TCR beta family frequency, the authors identified those who carried CMV together with the relevant HLA.

Each CDR3 protein is one row after TCRdb ran MiXCR on the reads. The sample has fewer than 350,000 distinct CDR3 sequences, around 29% seen once. The sample consisted of cultured PBMCs, taken from culture after CMV antigen stimulation. The clonotype was recovered from a human donor in good health (CMV status not recorded). Some clones in this sample may be carry-over from other donors' samples. V gene TRBV6-2 or TRBV6-3 combines with J gene TRBJ2-1; D unresolved. The CDR3 nucleotides are TGTGCCAGCAGTTCGGACAATGAGCAGTTCTTC. Amino acids: CASSSDNEQFF.